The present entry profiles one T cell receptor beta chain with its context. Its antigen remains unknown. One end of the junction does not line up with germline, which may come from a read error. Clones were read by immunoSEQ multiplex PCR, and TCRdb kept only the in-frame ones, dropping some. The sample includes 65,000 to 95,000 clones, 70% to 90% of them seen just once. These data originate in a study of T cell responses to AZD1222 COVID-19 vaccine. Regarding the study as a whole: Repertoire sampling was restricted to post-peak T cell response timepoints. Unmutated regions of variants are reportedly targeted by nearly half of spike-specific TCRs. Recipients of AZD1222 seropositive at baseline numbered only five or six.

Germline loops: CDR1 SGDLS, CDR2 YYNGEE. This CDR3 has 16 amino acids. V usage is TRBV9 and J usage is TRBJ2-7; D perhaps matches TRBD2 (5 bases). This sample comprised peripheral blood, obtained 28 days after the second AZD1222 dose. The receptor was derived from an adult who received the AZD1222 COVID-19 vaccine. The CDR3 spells CASSPHAEGLSYGQYF. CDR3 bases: TGTGCCAGCAGCCCACACGCCGAGGGCCTCTCCTACGGGCAGTACTTC.